A single sample is the source of the 31 T cell receptor beta chains below, sequenced in a study of low-dose radiotherapy and immunotherapy resistance in tumors. With a constant-region primer and a V-primer adapter, TCRs were subjected to about 20 PCR cycles of amplification. TCRdb fed the reads into MiXCR, producing one record per CDR3 protein. The sample has about 50,000 distinct CDR3 sequences; roughly 10% are singletons. Noted time point: before trial treatment. Sequenced here: PBMCs, sampled before treatment. Source of these receptors: a female donor with ovarian cancer.

The CDR3 DNA reads as TGCAGCGTTGAGTCCGGGAGCTCCTACGAGCAGTACTTC. As protein: CSVESGSSYEQYF. J is TRBJ2-7 and V is TRBV29-1; weak D call: TRBD2 (6 bases). This CDR3 has 13 amino acids. Germline-derived CDR1 and CDR2 are SQVTM and ANQGSEA. The V gene lost 3 bases and the J gene lost 0 bases, with 9 bases spanning the gap.

This clonotype was seen ten or more times. V gene TRBV27 combines with J gene TRBJ2-7; D is tentatively TRBD1 or TRBD2 (5 bases each). The CDR3 has 13 residues. Germline CDR1 reads MNHEY; CDR2 reads SMNVEV (reference sequence). V was shortened by 2 bases and J by 0 bases, with 5 bases between the two germline ends. CDR3: CASSLGGSYEQYF. In nucleotides, the CDR3 is TGTGCCAGCAGTTTAGGGGGCTCCTACGAGCAGTACTTC.

This clonotype came up many times. The chain couples TRBV5-1 to TRBJ2-3; 15 nucleotides match TRBD2. Germline V lookup: CDR1 SGHRS, CDR2 YFSETQ. The trim removed 3 bases at V and 6 bases at J, leaving 5 bases unmatched. This CDR3 comprises 16 residues. Here the CDR3 DNA reads TGCGCCAGCAGCTCCGGACTAGCGGGAGGGGCCGATACGCAGTATTTT. Translating it yields CASSSGLAGGADTQYF.

This clonotype was observed many times. The chain joins TRBV5-1 to TRBJ2-7; TRBD2 matches 8 bases. The junction had 3 bases not matched to a gene; V was cut back by 6 bases and J by 1 base. Germline values: CDR1 SGHRS, CDR2 YFSETQ. The CDR3 covers 13 residues. CDR3: CASTGGRSYEQYF. Here the CDR3 DNA reads TGCGCCAGCACCGGCGGGAGGTCCTACGAGCAGTACTTC.

This clonotype occurred many times. The genes are TRBV5-6 and TRBJ1-1; D is ambiguous. With 1 base removed from V and 4 bases from J, the gap between germline ends came to 5 bases. CDR1 SGHDT and CDR2 YYEEEE come from the germline V gene. The length of the CDR3 is 12 residues. The CDR3 DNA reads as TGTGCCAGCAGCTTGAAACGCACTGAAGCTTTCTTT. It is translated as CASSLKRTEAFF.

This clonotype was recorded at least ten times. The chain is built from TRBV6-1 and TRBJ2-2; TRBD2 matches 12 bases. V was pared by 2 bases and J by 10 bases, with 5 bases of the junction left unmatched. The germline V gene encodes CDR1 MNHNS and CDR2 SASEGT. The CDR3 has 15 residues. DNA of the CDR3: TGTGCCAGCAGTGAACTAGCGGGAGGGCTGGTGGAGCTGTTTTTT. This codes for CASSELAGGLVELFF.

This clonotype was seen at least ten times. CDR3 sequence reads: CASSPPGRSSGANVLTF. CDR3 sequence (DNA): TGTGCCAGCTCACCGCCGGGACGGAGCTCTGGGGCCAACGTCCTGACTTTC. This chain joins TRBV18 and TRBJ2-6, with D possibly called TRBD1 or TRBD2 (5 bases each). Trimming took 3 bases from V and 0 from J, leaving 12 bases between them. Germline CDR1 reads KGHSH; CDR2 reads LQKENI. CDR3 size: 17 residues. The variable domain in full, completed from reference TRBV18 and TRBJ2-6, reads NAGVMQNPRHLVRRRGQEARLRCSPMKGHSHVYWYRQLPEEGLKFMVYLQKENIIDESGMPKERFSAEFPKEGPSILRIQQVVRGDSAAYFCASSPPGRSSGANVLTFGAGSRLTVL.

This clonotype showed up many times. The rearrangement uses TRBV28 and TRBJ1-2, with TRBD1 matching 8 bases. The CDR3 covers 16 residues. Unmatched junction bases numbered 9, after V lost 6 bases and J lost 0 bases. Germline lookup yields CDR1 MDHEN and CDR2 SYDVKM. This CDR3 reads CASRRQGAGANYGYTF. CDR3 DNA sequence: TGTGCCAGCAGAAGGCAGGGGGCCGGGGCTAACTATGGCTACACCTTC.

This clonotype has a count of ten or more. The CDR3 sequence: CASSPFGGNTEAFF. The CDR3 nucleotides read TGTGCCAGCAGCCCCTTTGGGGGAAACACTGAAGCTTTCTTT. The genes are TRBV9 and TRBJ1-1; TRBD1 is a possible D gene (5 bases). Germline CDR1 and CDR2: SGDLS and YYNGEE. There are 14 residues in the CDR3. Trimming cost V 4 bases and J 2 bases, with 12 bases left between them.

The sample holds many counts of this clonotype. V is TRBV7-3 and J is TRBJ2-1; a possible D gene is TRBD1 (7 bases). Deletions cut 5 bases from V and 1 base from J, with 15 bases between. CDR3 length: 16 residues. Per germline, CDR1 SGHTA and CDR2 FQGTGA. CDR3 in amino acids: CASSPQGGISYNEQFF. The CDR3 DNA sequence: TGTGCCAGCAGCCCGCAGGGGGGTATTTCCTACAATGAGCAGTTCTTC.

Remarks on this clonotype: A far more abundant clone sits one base away, making this likely a read error. V and J are TRBV6-2 or TRBV6-3 and TRBJ2-1; 7 nucleotides agree with TRBD2. The CDR3 has 16 amino acids. CDR1 is MNHEY, CDR2 SVGEGT, per germline. After removal of 0 bases from V and 10 bases from J, the junction contained 12 bases not matched to a gene. Here the CDR3 DNA reads TGTGCCAGCAGTTACTCCCAACTAGCGACGGCCTACGAGCAGTTCTTC. It is translated as CASSYSQLATAYEQFF.

This clonotype was seen only a few times. V and J are TRBV6-4 and TRBJ2-1, with 10 bases lining up with TRBD2. Germline CDR1 MRHNA, CDR2 SNTAGT. The CDR3 contains 15 residues. V shed 4 bases and J 8 bases; nucleotides not matched to a gene: 8. The CDR3 DNA follows: TGTGCCAGCAGTGTACGAACTAGCGGGACGGATGAGCAGTTCTTC. This codes for CASSVRTSGTDEQFF.

This clonotype was detected ten times or more. The J gene is TRBJ1-3, the V gene TRBV4-2; D is possibly TRBD1 (6 bases). V lost 4 bases and J lost 4, with 14 bases in between. Germline V gives CDR1 LGHNA, CDR2 YNFKEQ. The CDR3 has 15 residues. Here the CDR3 DNA reads TGTGCCAGCAGCCCCAACAGGGATTACGGAAACACCATATATTTT. It yields the protein CASSPNRDYGNTIYF.

The chain has TRBV29-1 and TRBJ2-4; no reliable D call. The CDR3 consists of 11 residues. From germline, CDR1 is SQVTM and CDR2 ANQGSEA. Trimming cost V 6 bases and J 8 bases, with 11 bases left between them. CDR3 residues: CSVLARDIQYF. The CDR3 nucleotides are TGCAGCGTGCTGGCCCGAGACATTCAGTACTTC.

This clonotype has a count of ten or more. CDR3 in amino acids: CASSLRDLTQYF. As DNA, the CDR3 is TGTGCCAGCAGCTTAAGAGACTTGACTCAGTACTTC. The chain couples TRBV7-9 to TRBJ2-7, with D uncertain. V gave up 2 bases and J gave up 10 bases, with 12 bases separating them. The length of the CDR3 is 12 residues. Germline V gene lookup returns CDR1 SEHNR and CDR2 FQNEAQ (reference sequence).

This clonotype was observed many times. This chain connects TRBV20-1 to TRBJ2-7, with D tentatively TRBD1 or TRBD2 (5 bases each). V gave up 6 bases and J gave up 7 bases, with 22 bases separating them. Germline V gene sequence: CDR1 DFQATT, CDR2 SNEGSKA (reference sequence). The CDR3 has 14 amino acids. The CDR3 DNA reads TGCAGTGCCCGGAGGTCTGGGGCCGGCGGGGAGCAGTACTTC. Protein sequence: CSARRSGAGGEQYF.

There are many counts of this clonotype. V is TRBV13 and J is TRBJ1-1; D call uncertain. Germline CDR1 and CDR2: PRHDT and FYEKMQ (reference sequence). The CDR3 extends over 14 amino acids. V shed 1 base and J shed 5 bases, with 11 bases lying between them. CDR3 sequence: CASSLAFPGTEAFF. Written as DNA, the CDR3 is TGTGCCAGCAGCTTAGCGTTCCCGGGGACTGAAGCTTTCTTT.

Details on this clonotype: Given a far larger clone just one base away, this is likely a sequencing read error. The genes are TRBV12-3 or TRBV12-4 and TRBJ2-1, with D uncertain. The CDR3 totals 14 residues. V was trimmed by 6 bases and J by 13 bases, leaving 22 bases between them. The CDR3 coding sequence is TGTGCCAGCAGCAGTCCGGACCTTCTTGAGACCCAGTTCTTC. Residues: CASSSPDLLETQFF.

This clonotype was seen many times. The chain has TRBV7-8 and TRBJ2-3, with TRBD1 identical over 7 bases. The CDR3 runs 14 residues. V lost 4 bases to trimming and J lost 6 bases; unmatched junction nucleotides: 7. Germline CDR1 and CDR2: SGHVS and FQNEAQ. CDR3 sequence reads: CASSSRTGWDTQYF. CDR3 coding DNA: TGTGCCAGCAGCTCCCGGACAGGATGGGATACGCAGTATTTT.

This clonotype showed up many times. The CDR3 sequence: CASSPGLAYEQYF. CDR3 nucleotides: TGTGCCAGCAGTCCGGGACTAGCATACGAGCAGTACTTC. The chain has TRBV2 and TRBJ2-7; the match to TRBD2 covers 9 bases. The V gene end was trimmed by 5 bases and the J gene end by 4 bases; junction bases not matched to a gene: 3. Germline CDR1 is SNHLY and CDR2 is FYNNEI. This CDR3 is built from 13 residues.

The rearrangement uses TRBV6-1 and TRBJ2-3, with 11 nucleotides matching TRBD2. Germline V lookup: CDR1 MNHNS, CDR2 SASEGT. The CDR3 spans 14 residues. J was trimmed by 5 bases and V by 10 bases; bases with no gene match: 8. The CDR3 here is CATRLAGNQDTQYF. CDR3 in DNA: TGTGCCACACGACTAGCGGGGAATCAAGATACGCAGTATTTT.

This clonotype has ten or more counts. The chain carries TRBV7-3 and TRBJ1-1; no reliable D call. In germline, CDR1 is SGHTA, CDR2 FQGTGA. This CDR3 contains 14 residues. V dropped 2 bases and J dropped 6 bases, with 13 bases sitting between them. The CDR3 DNA follows: TGTGCCAGCAGCTTAGGGTCGGGTAACGCTGAAGCTTTCTTT. Its translation is CASSLGSGNAEAFF. Filled out from reference TRBV7-3 and TRBJ1-1, the complete variable domain reads GAGVSQTPSNKVTEKGKYVELRCDPISGHTALYWYRQSLGQGPEFLIYFQGTGAADDSGLPNDRFFAVRPEGSVSTLKIQRTERGDSAVYLCASSLGSGNAEAFFGQGTRLTVV.

The rearrangement uses TRBV7-2 and TRBJ1-4; D is unresolved. This CDR3 is built from 13 residues. The germline V and J ends were trimmed by 5 bases and 5 bases, with 9 bases remaining between them. Germline CDR1 is SGHTA and CDR2 is FQGNSA. CDR3 in DNA: TGTGCCAGCAGCCCGCAAAGGAATGAAAAACTGTTTTTT. This gives the protein CASSPQRNEKLFF.

This clonotype has at least ten counts. The chain links TRBV21-1 to TRBJ1-5; the D segment call TRBD1 is taken from the table without a DNA check. TRBV21-1 is a listed pseudogene. The length of the CDR3 is 15 residues. The CDR3 region is CASSEPSRGHQPQHF. CDR3 in DNA: TGTGCCAGCAGCGAGCCCAGCAGGGGACATCAGCCCCAGCATTTT.

This clonotype is large within its sample. This chain links TRBV7-2 with TRBJ1-1; no definite D call. The CDR3 is 16 residues long. CDR1 and CDR2 (germline): SGHTA, FQGNSA. Trimming cost V 3 bases and J 2 bases, with 16 bases left between them. CDR3 protein: CASSLAALRANTEAFF. DNA of the CDR3: TGTGCCAGCAGCTTGGCGGCCCTTCGCGCTAACACTGAAGCTTTCTTT.

This clonotype was counted a few times. This rearrangement joins TRBV5-1 to TRBJ1-4; D is possibly TRBD1 (6 bases). The length of the CDR3 is 15 residues. V was clipped by 4 bases and J by 8 bases, with 18 bases between them. In germline, CDR1 is SGHRS, CDR2 YFSETQ. The CDR3, as DNA: TGCGCCAGCAGCCCCCCCTCCTCGGGGGGCGAAAAACTGTTTTTT. Translated, it gives CASSPPSSGGEKLFF.

This clonotype was counted only a few times. The J gene is TRBJ2-7, the V gene TRBV2; no definite D call. The germline CDR1 and CDR2 sequences are SNHLY and FYNNEI. This CDR3 is 13 amino acids long. Trimming pared 1 base from V and 3 bases from J, leaving 7 bases between. The CDR3 reads CASSEGNGYEQYF. CDR3 sequence (DNA): TGTGCCAGCAGTGAAGGGAACGGCTACGAGCAGTACTTC.

Many counts were recorded for this clonotype. The rearrangement joins TRBV7-2 to TRBJ2-5, with D tentatively TRBD2 (5 bases). This CDR3 is built from 12 residues. V lost 6 bases and J lost 5, with 10 bases in between. Germline loops: CDR1 SGHTA, CDR2 FQGNSA. CDR3 in amino acids: CASRKPGETQYF. CDR3 nucleotides: TGTGCCAGCAGAAAACCGGGGGAGACCCAGTACTTC.

In its sample, this clonotype was seen many times. The V call is TRBV20-1, the J call TRBJ1-1; D is possibly TRBD1 (5 bases). The CDR3 is 11 amino acids. V was trimmed by 7 bases and J by 7 bases, leaving 13 bases between them. CDR1 DFQATT and CDR2 SNEGSKA come from the germline V gene (reference sequence). The CDR3 DNA is TGCAGTGGCCTCTGGGGGAGTGAAGCTTTCTTT. Protein product: CSGLWGSEAFF.

The V call is TRBV5-1, the J call TRBJ1-4; 9 bases align to TRBD1. The CDR3 is made up of 18 amino acids. Trimming at V came to 7 bases and at J to 0 bases, leaving 13 bases not matched to a gene. Per germline, CDR1 SGHRS and CDR2 YFSETQ. CDR3 loop: CASSQGADWGATNEKLFF. The CDR3, as DNA: TGCGCCAGCTCACAGGGGGCGGATTGGGGTGCAACTAATGAAAAACTGTTTTTT.

In this sample, this clonotype turned up many times. The J gene is TRBJ1-1, the V gene TRBV18; 8 bases map to TRBD1. The CDR3 covers 14 residues. Germline-derived CDR1 and CDR2 are KGHSH and LQKENI. With 3 bases clipped from V and 5 bases from J, the junction kept 5 bases outside the gene matches. CDR3: CASSPPGGWTEAFF. CDR3 in DNA: TGTGCCAGCTCACCTCCAGGGGGCTGGACTGAAGCTTTCTTT.